A selection of T cell receptor beta chains follows, all from one sample in a study of T cell responses to AZD1222 COVID-19 vaccine. Clones were sequenced by immunoSEQ multiplex PCR, and TCRdb holds only the in-frame ones, with some missing. The table has 150,000 to 200,000 clones, 88% seen once. The sample was peripheral blood, taken 28 days after the second AZD1222 dose. Receptors were obtained from an adult who received the AZD1222 COVID-19 vaccine. The CDR3 runs from the conserved cysteine through the conserved F or W. Each record gives: J gene, V gene, CDR3 protein.

>TRBJ2-7|TRBV7-2
CASSSDRFSYEQYF
>TRBJ1-5|TRBV6-2/TRBV6-3
CASSWRGQGLQPQHF
>TRBJ1-3|TRBV29-1
CSVEGPGTGNTIYF
>TRBJ1-1|TRBV27
CASSLLASNTEAFF
>TRBJ2-3|TRBV5-8
CASRLGLTRTDTQYF
>TRBJ2-4|TRBV5-1
CASSLMTGENIQYF
>TRBJ2-3|TRBV13
CASSLASGKGTDTQYF
>TRBJ1-6|TRBV4-3
CASSQEDRDNSPLHF
>TRBJ2-1|TRBV7-9
CASSLGLAGDEQFF
>TRBJ1-5|TRBV28
CASSLAQGMNQPQHF
>TRBJ2-7|TRBV28
CASSPPDRRYEQYF
>TRBJ2-5|TRBV28
CASREGQETQYF
>TRBJ1-5|TRBV28
CASRPGQGLQPQHF
>TRBJ2-7|TRBV6-5
CASSRRPYEQYF
>TRBJ1-5|TRBV7-2
CASRRSPNQPQHF
>TRBJ1-1|TRBV19
CASSILFSRTATEAFF
>TRBJ2-5|TRBV7-2
CASSLRSGRAQETQYF
>TRBJ2-7|TRBV28
CASSLEGYEQYF
>TRBJ2-2|TRBV28
CASILPNTGELFF
>TRBJ2-5|TRBV21-1
CATVPGPGETQYF
>TRBJ2-5|TRBV9
CASSVAGAGHF
>TRBJ2-5|TRBV19
CASSSTGGQETQYF
>TRBJ2-3|TRBV6-5
CASTDSSTDTQYF
>TRBJ1-6|TRBV4-3
CASSQGRNNSPLHF
>TRBJ2-5|TRBV5-1
CASSFAGSPTQETQYF
>TRBJ2-2|TRBV19
CASTALWGSIGELFF
>TRBJ2-7|TRBV11-3
CASSLGGEYEQYF
>TRBJ2-2|TRBV3-1/TRBV3-2
CASSQGGTAGELFF
>TRBJ2-7|TRBV5-4
CASSRTSALDEQYF
>TRBJ2-7|TRBV28
CASTGGKQYF
>TRBJ2-1|TRBV25-1
CASSGQRPRGVLYNEQFF
>TRBJ2-7|TRBV7-8
CASSLKRDRASHEQYF
>TRBJ2-7|TRBV30
CAWGSSGARGQYF
>TRBJ2-7|TRBV7-9
CASSSGQGFEQYF
>TRBJ1-5|TRBV3-1/TRBV3-2
CASSLLYSNQPQHF
>TRBJ2-2|TRBV7-7
CASTAEGAWELFF
>TRBJ2-2|TRBV28
CASSTYRTSGRLTGELFF
>TRBJ2-5|TRBV9
CASSPMRQGGIETQYF
>TRBJ1-1|TRBV5-5
CASSIEGRNTEAFF
>TRBJ1-6|TRBV3-1/TRBV3-2
CASSFRRYNSPLHF